The present TCR beta chain was sequenced within a study of blood T cell repertoires in COVID-19. Study details: Specimens from acute and convalescent COVID-19 originated in the United States, Italy and Spain. T cells, B-cell-depleted T cells, or PBMCs supplied cDNA or gDNA.

This CDR3 is built from 17 residues. Per the germline V gene, CDR1 is SGHRS and CDR2 is YFSETQ. V lost 6 bases and J lost 0; bases outside the gene matches: 12. Original data processing: Amplifying reference gene primers gave estimates of nucleated cell counts. Produced via immunoSEQ multiplex PCR; TCRdb's table is partial and in-frame only. That table gives V, J and clone size, and the DNA gave D and trimming. The repertoire holds roughly 150,000 clones, with 70% to 90% as singletons. V gene TRBV5-1 combines with J gene TRBJ1-5, with 7 bases aligning to TRBD1. Sequencing used peripheral blood. The receptor's source is a woman in her 70s with acute or convalescent COVID-19. Here the CDR3 DNA reads TGCGCCAGCAACACTCCCAGACAGGGACTTAGCAATCAGCCCCAGCATTTT. Translating gives CASNTPRQGLSNQPQHF.